These T cell receptor beta chains were read from a single sample in a study of T cell responses to AZD1222 COVID-19 vaccine. Only in-frame clones appear in the TCRdb table, and some are missing; sequencing was by immunoSEQ multiplex PCR. The sample comprises over 100,000 clones, roughly 90% of which are singletons, and less than 4% rests with the top ten. This specimen was peripheral blood, taken on day 0 of AZD1222 vaccination. These receptors came from an adult in good health. Each CDR3 is given with its conserved first and last residue. The D gene is left open where the match is weak. Expanded clones are given a class, and other clones once, few, many or no size at all.

CASSRTGVNQPQHF	TGTGCCAGCAGCCGGACAGGGGTCAATCAGCCCCAGCATTTT	TRBD1	once	TRBV4-2	TRBJ1-5
CATTDLSLLNSPLHF	TGTGCCACCACAGACCTCAGCCTCCTTAATTCACCCCTCCACTTT	NA	once	TRBV13	TRBJ1-6
CASSPRGTGVSGANVLTF	TGTGCCAGCTCACCACGCGGGACAGGGGTCAGTGGGGCCAACGTCCTGACTTTC	TRBD1	NA	TRBV18	TRBJ2-6
CASNKQGTGELFF	TGTGCCAGCAACAAACAGGGGACCGGGGAGCTGTTTTTT	TRBD1	NA	TRBV6-5	TRBJ2-2
CASSRPPTYEQYF	TGTGCCAGCAGTCGACCGCCAACCTACGAGCAGTACTTC	NA	NA	TRBV6-2/TRBV6-3	TRBJ2-7
CASSAGLRFSIISNYGYTF	TGTGCCAGTAGTGCCGGACTCCGCTTCTCGATAATAAGTAACTATGGCTACACCTTC	NA	NA	TRBV19	TRBJ1-2
CASSSDRGAGELFF	TGTGCCAGCAGCTCGGACAGGGGGGCCGGGGAGCTGTTTTTT	TRBD1	NA	TRBV5-5	TRBJ2-2
CATRTLKWGQGFAVQPQHF	TGTGCCACCAGAACCTTAAAATGGGGACAGGGGTTCGCGGTTCAGCCCCAGCATTTT	TRBD1	once	TRBV24-1	TRBJ1-5
CASSLRGSYEQYF	TGTGCCAGCAGTTTGAGGGGCTCCTACGAGCAGTACTTC	NA	NA	TRBV5-6	TRBJ2-7
CASSVRGYTF	TGTGCCAGCAGCGTTCGTGGCTACACCTTC	NA	NA	TRBV9	TRBJ1-2
CASSLRSQQGTQYF	TGTGCCAGCAGCCTCAGGTCCCAGCAAGGTACGCAGTATTTT	NA	NA	TRBV9	TRBJ2-3
CASSLTGYTEAFF	TGTGCCAGCAGTTTAACAGGGTATACTGAAGCTTTCTTT	NA	NA	TRBV27	TRBJ1-1
CASSLNPLAGENTGELFF	TGTGCCAGCAGCTTAAACCCCCTTGCGGGGGAGAACACCGGGGAGCTGTTTTTT	TRBD2	NA	TRBV7-3	TRBJ2-2
CASSLSGGIAGYTF	TGTGCCAGCAGCTTATCAGGGGGGATTGCTGGCTACACCTTC	TRBD1	NA	TRBV11-2	TRBJ1-2
CASSPVGGGAAEAFF	TGTGCCAGCTCACCCGTCGGGGGGGGAGCGGCTGAAGCTTTCTTT	NA	NA	TRBV18	TRBJ1-1
CATSDSPAGGQETQYF	TGTGCCACCAGTGATTCCCCAGCGGGGGGTCAAGAGACCCAGTACTTC	TRBD2	NA	TRBV24-1	TRBJ2-5
CASSHDTEAFF	TGTGCCAGCAGTCACGACACTGAAGCTTTCTTT	NA	NA	TRBV6-5	TRBJ1-1
CASSYVGLGNEKLFF	TGTGCCAGCAGTTACGTTGGGCTTGGTAATGAAAAACTGTTTTTT	NA	once	TRBV6-2/TRBV6-3	TRBJ1-4
CASSENPGEAYEQYF	TGTGCCAGCAGCGAGAACCCAGGGGAGGCCTACGAGCAGTACTTC	NA	NA	TRBV9	TRBJ2-7
CASSPHQGVYGYTF	TGTGCCAGCAGCCCGCATCAGGGGGTCTATGGCTACACCTTC	TRBD1	NA	TRBV9	TRBJ1-2
CASSLVGAVQETQYF	TGTGCCAGCAGCTTAGTAGGGGCAGTACAAGAGACCCAGTACTTC	NA	NA	TRBV7-6	TRBJ2-5
CASSTHPGRPEAFF	TGTGCCAGCAGCACCCACCCTGGGAGGCCGGAAGCTTTCTTT	NA	NA	TRBV9	TRBJ1-1
CAWRRGLGTDTQYF	TGTGCCTGGCGGAGGGGTCTGGGCACAGATACGCAGTATTTT	NA	NA	TRBV2	TRBJ2-3
CASSTRGPSSGANVLTF	TGTGCCAGTAGTACCAGGGGTCCAAGCTCTGGGGCCAACGTCCTGACTTTC	NA	once	TRBV19	TRBJ2-6
CASATGKEQPQHF	TGTGCCAGCGCAACAGGGAAGGAACAGCCCCAGCATTTT	NA	NA	TRBV11-2	TRBJ1-5
CASSFKRGYTEAFF	TGTGCCAGCAGCTTCAAAAGAGGATACACTGAAGCTTTCTTT	NA	NA	TRBV5-8	TRBJ1-1
CASRPDRGNQPQHF	TGTGCCAGCAGACCCGACAGGGGCAATCAGCCCCAGCATTTT	TRBD1	NA	TRBV6-5	TRBJ1-5
CASSYRGEGGYTF	TGCGCCAGCAGCTACAGGGGAGAAGGGGGCTACACCTTC	TRBD1	NA	TRBV5-1	TRBJ1-2
CASSPTSGGYNEQFF	TGTGCCAGCAGCCCGACTAGCGGGGGATACAATGAGCAGTTCTTC	TRBD2	NA	TRBV5-4	TRBJ2-1
CASGLVLGTSGKETQYF	TGTGCTAGTGGTTTGGTACTAGGGACTAGCGGAAAAGAGACCCAGTACTTC	TRBD2	NA	TRBV12-5	TRBJ2-5
CASSLDVHEQYF	TGTGCCAGCAGCTTAGATGTCCACGAGCAGTACTTC	NA	NA	TRBV7-9	TRBJ2-7
CASSIGASGGTDTQYF	TGTGCCAGTAGTATCGGTGCTAGCGGGGGCACAGATACGCAGTATTTT	TRBD2	once	TRBV19	TRBJ2-3
CASRGGHYYGYTF	TGTGCCAGCAGGGGGGGACATTACTATGGCTACACCTTC	NA	NA	TRBV6-5	TRBJ1-2
CASSSGRVRGYTF	TGTGCCAGCAGCTCCGGACGAGTTCGGGGCTACACCTTC	NA	NA	TRBV27	TRBJ1-2
CASSLETGGLAKNIQYF	TGTGCCAGCAGCTTGGAGACAGGAGGACTAGCCAAAAACATTCAGTACTTC	NA	NA	TRBV5-6	TRBJ2-4
CASSTGLNQPQHF	TGTGCCAGCAGCACAGGGTTGAATCAGCCCCAGCATTTT	NA	once	TRBV7-3	TRBJ1-5
CASRGEAGGTEAFF	TGTGCCAGCAGGGGGGAGGCCGGAGGCACTGAAGCTTTCTTT	NA	NA	TRBV2	TRBJ1-1
CASSVRGTATYEQYF	TGTGCCAGCAGCGTACGCGGGACGGCAACCTACGAGCAGTACTTC	NA	NA	TRBV9	TRBJ2-7
CASSQGRGVITDTQYF	TGTGCCAGCAGCCAAGGGCGGGGTGTCATCACAGATACGCAGTATTTT	NA	NA	TRBV4-2	TRBJ2-3
CASSYEGSNQPQHF	TGCGCCAGCAGCTACGAGGGGAGCAATCAGCCCCAGCATTTT	NA	NA	TRBV5-1	TRBJ1-5
CASSYWQGDGYTF	TGTGCCAGCAGTTATTGGCAGGGGGATGGCTACACCTTC	TRBD1	once	TRBV27	TRBJ1-2
CASSQDRSYGYTF	TGTGCCAGCAGCCAAGATCGAAGCTATGGCTACACCTTC	NA	NA	TRBV14	TRBJ1-2
CASSLRGSGYGNTIYF	TGTGCCAGCAGCCTTAGGGGATCAGGGTACGGAAACACCATATATTTT	NA	few	TRBV7-8	TRBJ1-3
CASTRGDRDVIEAFF	TGTGCCAGTACCCGCGGGGACAGGGACGTTATAGAAGCTTTCTTT	TRBD1	NA	TRBV19	TRBJ1-1
CASSVDTDSTNTEAFF	TGTGCCAGCAGCGTAGATACGGACAGCACGAACACTGAAGCTTTCTTT	NA	NA	TRBV9	TRBJ1-1
CASSLMAGFDYGYTF	TGTGCCAGCAGCTTAATGGCAGGGTTCGACTATGGCTACACCTTC	NA	NA	TRBV5-4	TRBJ1-2